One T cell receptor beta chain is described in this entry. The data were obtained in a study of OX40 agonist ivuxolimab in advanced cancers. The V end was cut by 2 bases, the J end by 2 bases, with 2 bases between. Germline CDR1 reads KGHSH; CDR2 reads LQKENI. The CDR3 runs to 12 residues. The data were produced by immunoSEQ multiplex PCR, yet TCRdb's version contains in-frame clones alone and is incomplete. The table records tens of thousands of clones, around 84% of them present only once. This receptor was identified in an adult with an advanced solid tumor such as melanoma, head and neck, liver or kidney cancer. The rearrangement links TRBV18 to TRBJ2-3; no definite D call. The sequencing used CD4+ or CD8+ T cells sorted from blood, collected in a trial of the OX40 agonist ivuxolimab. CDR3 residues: CASSPYTDTQYF. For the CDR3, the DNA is TGTGCCAGCTCACCATACACAGATACGCAGTATTTT.